These T cell receptor beta chains were read from a single sample in a study of blood T cell repertoires in COVID-19. The method was immunoSEQ multiplex PCR; TCRdb's version includes in-frame clones alone and lacks a portion of them. The sample yields fewer than 500,000 clones, about 89% seen once. Sequencing was done on a sample of PBMCs or T cells enriched from blood (not recorded which). The receptors here all came from a young man who had recovered from COVID-19. CDR3s include the opening cysteine and the closing phenylalanine or tryptophan.

TRBV19,TRBJ2-1,CASTRDRVAAPTYNEQFF
TRBV7-9,TRBJ1-4,CASSTRGAHEKLFF
TRBV3-1/TRBV3-2,TRBJ2-4,CASSLGLAGGRAKNIQYF
TRBV29-1,TRBJ2-7,CSVETWGLTGQYF
TRBV7-3,TRBJ1-1,CASSPLGQGTGGVTEAFF
TRBV20-1,TRBJ1-2,CSANTENGYTF
TRBV6-2/TRBV6-3,TRBJ1-5,CASSYQGNQPQHF
TRBV15,TRBJ2-1,CATRVGGGASYNEQFF
TRBV2,TRBJ1-5,CASSRALSNQPQHF
TRBV5-1,TRBJ2-1,CASSLVNNEQFF
TRBV19,TRBJ1-1,CASSSLGYANTEAFF
TRBV9,TRBJ1-2,CASSADPRQGGGYTF
TRBV12-5,TRBJ1-1,CASAFGRDRDTEAFF
TRBV7-2,TRBJ2-3,CASSLASGSTDTQYF
TRBV6-5,TRBJ2-3,CASTARESDTQYF
TRBV19,TRBJ2-3,CASTRGGRVADTQYF
TRBV30,TRBJ2-2,CAWSWGVPTGELFF
TRBV6-5,TRBJ1-5,CASAPGGQGSQPQHF
TRBV5-1,TRBJ2-7,CASSLEGTTYEQYF
TRBV3-1/TRBV3-2,TRBJ1-4,CASSVGGAVEKLFF
TRBV6-5,TRBJ1-1,CATAAGNTEAFF
TRBV7-2,TRBJ2-3,CASSLRPSGGTDTQYF
TRBV5-4,TRBJ1-1,CASSLAGTGGAGSEAFF
TRBV19,TRBJ1-3,CASSSSSDRAGNTIYF
TRBV6-1,TRBJ1-3,CASSASLTDWWNTIYF
TRBV13,TRBJ1-3,CASSLEDSGNTIYF
TRBV13,TRBJ2-3,CASSTGTDTQYF
TRBV28,TRBJ1-5,CASLLAGTGYDQPQHF
TRBV3-1/TRBV3-2,TRBJ1-2,CASSQFNSGRATGYTF
TRBV7-2,TRBJ2-7,CASSLGPPKGDEQYF
TRBV15,TRBJ2-1,CATSRDRGEQFF
TRBV12-5,TRBJ1-5,CASGLLSNQPQHF
TRBV12-3/TRBV12-4,TRBJ2-7,CASSPETGIEQYF
TRBV7-9,TRBJ1-2,CASSSPTRDTSEVNYGYTF
TRBV7-6,TRBJ1-1,CASSPDRGYTEAFF